This TCR beta chain is from a study of Ad26.COV2.S vaccination and SARS-CoV-2 variants (dated by TCRdb to the early 2020s). Regarding the complete study: Donors in the vaccine arm were drawn from COV1001, a phase I-IIa trial of Ad26.COV2.S in healthy adults that was multicentre, randomized, double-blind and placebo-controlled. Ad26.COV2.S was administered intramuscularly at 5 x 10^10 or 1 x 10^11 viral particles, either as a single shot or as two shots given 56 days apart. TCRbeta repertoire sequencing was used to assess the specificity and breadth of SARS-CoV-2-reactive T cell receptors after Ad26.COV2.S vaccination. The TCR-sequenced set comprised around 30 samples: some 20 Ad26.COV2.S vaccine recipients, 5 placebo recipients and 8 SARS-CoV-2 convalescent individuals. Trial participants were randomized into five groups of five, in which low-dose or high-dose Ad26.COV2.S was given once or twice, or placebo was given on both occasions. Blinding of investigators to trial group allocation was maintained during experiments and outcome assessment. Beyond this particular receptor, the publication reports: Vaccine and placebo recipients had similar non-spike TCR breadth, a finding consistent with the vaccine containing only spike. Spike-specific TCR breadth was higher in Ad26.COV2.S recipients than in placebo recipients (P = 0.0014). According to the authors, total T cell responses may have been underestimated by the TCR breadth and depth analyses. The study was not powered to compare responses between vaccine doses or regimens. After vaccination, spike-specific CD8+ and CD4+ T cell responses were reported to show substantial breadth.

A note on this clone: It has no known antigen specificity. Base qualities are not provided; no much larger clone lies one nucleotide away.

Trimmed from V: 6 bases; trimmed from J: 4 bases; junction bases lacking a gene match: 6. CDR1 and CDR2 are read off the germline V gene as MNHEY and SVGEGT. The CDR3 goes from the cysteine to the phenylalanine over 15 residues. CDR3 DNA is the only sequence kept; it has 45 bases, read in frame from the first base. The sample's treatment or condition label, in plain terms: 15 to 20 received Ad26.COV2.S at low or high dose, single or two shots; 5 received placebo; per-sample allocation not given. For vaccine and placebo recipients, the sequenced repertoires came from samples collected on day 63 after the first injection. Between 29 July and 7 August 2020, Cohort 1b enrolled some 25 adults aged 18-55 years at one site in Boston, USA. Ad26.COV2.S was a replication-incompetent adenovirus type 26 vector expressing a prefusion-stabilized SARS-CoV-2 spike protein from the original Wuhan strain. The immunoSEQ Assay was the method used to sequence TCRbeta CDR3 regions. After extraction, genomic DNA underwent amplification by bias-controlled multiplex PCR, followed by high-throughput sequencing. Processing in the source paper ran as follows. Collapsing and filtering of sequences were performed to quantify the absolute abundance of each unique TCRbeta CDR3 region. T cell fraction was estimated by normalization of TCRbeta template counts to usable DNA, with usable DNA being measured through amplification of reference genes present in all nucleated cells. Repertoire TCRs were annotated as SARS-CoV-2-specific when V gene, CDR3 amino acid sequence and J gene were exactly matched to a known reactive TCR set. MIRA supplied the reference SARS-CoV-2 TCR set, which was filtered for enrichment in COVID-19-positive ImmuneCODE repertoires so that public or cross-reactive TCRs were removed. Using the MIRA antigens, annotated TCRs were further analysed by specific ORF or by position within an ORF. Breadth was defined as annotated unique rearrangements over total unique productive rearrangements; depth was the summed frequency of those rearrangements. Two-sided Wilcoxon rank-sum tests were applied when comparing TCR breadth between groups. TCRdb carries this immuneACCESS record with in-frame sequences only. Its versions omit some clonotypes, under half of them owing to an unresolved V gene in the studies checked, with the rest unexplained. V and J calls and clone size are given by that table; D and trimming were obtained from the DNA. Recorded for this sample are under 600,000 clones; about nine tenths of them occurred a single time. The top ten clonotypes cover about 1.7% of the sample.

The sequence is built from TRBV6-2 or TRBV6-3 and TRBJ2-1, with TRBD2 identical over 10 junction bases. The input for sequencing was peripheral blood, taken in a trial of Ad26.COV2.S vaccine versus placebo. The origin of this receptor is a person aged 18-60 years who received the Ad26.COV2.S COVID-19 vaccine or a placebo. CDR3 region: CASSLGLAEYNEQFF. The nucleotide sequence is TGTGCCAGCAGCCTCGGACTAGCGGAGTACAATGAGCAGTTCTTC.